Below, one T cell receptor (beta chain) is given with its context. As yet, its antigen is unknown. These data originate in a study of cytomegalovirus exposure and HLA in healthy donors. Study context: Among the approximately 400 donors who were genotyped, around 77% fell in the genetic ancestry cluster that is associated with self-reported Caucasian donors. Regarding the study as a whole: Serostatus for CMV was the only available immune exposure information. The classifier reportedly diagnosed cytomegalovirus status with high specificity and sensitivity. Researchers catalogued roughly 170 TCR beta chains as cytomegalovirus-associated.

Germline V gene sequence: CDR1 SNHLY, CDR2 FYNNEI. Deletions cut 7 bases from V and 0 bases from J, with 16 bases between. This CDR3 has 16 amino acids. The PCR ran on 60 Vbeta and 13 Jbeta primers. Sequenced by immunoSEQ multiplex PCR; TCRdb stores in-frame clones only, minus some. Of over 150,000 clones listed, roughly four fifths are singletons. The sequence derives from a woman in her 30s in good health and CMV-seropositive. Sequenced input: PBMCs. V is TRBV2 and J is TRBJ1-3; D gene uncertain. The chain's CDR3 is CASTLAPRGSGNTIYF. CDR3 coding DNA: TGTGCCAGCACCTTAGCTCCTCGGGGCTCTGGAAACACCATATATTTT.